The sample holds a few counts of the clone carrying this T cell receptor beta chain. An end of the junction does not agree with germline; a read error may underlie this. This entry belongs to a study of regulatory T cells in long-lasting Graves disease. The sample's time point: persistent/refractory GD, antithyroid drugs over 5 years with positive TRAb. Researchers made the TCR library from RNA that was extracted from PBMCs. The CDR3 covers 17 residues. Germline V gene sequence: CDR1 SSHAT, CDR2 FNYEAQ (reference sequence). iRepertoire HTBI primers and Arm-PCR of CDR3 regions built TCR beta libraries. Each CDR3 protein is one row after TCRdb ran MiXCR on the multiplex PCR reads. The repertoire has about 310,000 distinct CDR3 sequences, 22% of them found once; the top ten carry around three fifths.

The rearrangement uses TRBV7-7 and TRBJ2-5; 10 nucleotides line up with TRBD2. The specimen comprised peripheral blood mononuclear cells (PBMCs), sampled when the disease was refractory, from a patient treated with antithyroid drugs. This receptor was identified in a female donor with Graves disease. The CDR3: CASSERASGSWGETQYF. In nucleotides, the CDR3 is TGTGCTAGCAGCGAACGCGCTAGCGGGAGTTGGGGAGAGACCCAGTACTTC. The entire variable domain, with the rest obtained from reference TRBV7-7 and TRBJ2-5, is as follows: GAGVSQSPRYKVTKRGQDVTLRCDPISSHATLYWYQQALGQGPEFLTYFNYEAQPDKSGLPSDRFSAERPEGSISTLTIQRTEQRDSAMYRCASSERASGSWGETQYFGPGTRLLVL.